This T cell receptor beta chain was obtained from a study of neurological immune-mediated disorders. There are 14 residues in the CDR3. In germline, CDR1 is SQVTM, CDR2 ANQGSEA. With 6 bases removed from V and 4 bases from J, the gap between germline ends came to 18 bases. TCRdb analysed the 5' RACE reads with MiXCR anew, one entry per CDR3 protein. The sample contains about 53,000 distinct CDR3 sequences, roughly 8% of which appear only once. This clonotype has ten or more counts. Time point specified: longitudinal time-point 3. This chain joins TRBV29-1 and TRBJ1-1; TRBD1 might be the D (6 bases). Sequencing was performed on PBMCs. The sequence came from a woman aged 40 to 50 in good health. CDR3 DNA: TGCAGCGTCCAGAAGGGAGGGGGACGCACTGAAGCTTTCTTT. This encodes CSVQKGGGRTEAFF.